Given below is one T cell receptor beta chain in context. This CDR3 is 16 amino acids long. V was clipped by 1 base and J by 2 bases, with 11 bases between them. The germline V gene encodes CDR1 KGHSH and CDR2 LQKENI. Each cell subset's genomic DNA was divided evenly among several immunoSEQ plates. Here immunoSEQ multiplex PCR was the method, and the copy in TCRdb shows in-frame clones only, minus some. The repertoire consists of fewer than 2.5 million clones, with approximately 94% occurring once and the leading ten covering 0.35% to 0.45%. This sample is part of a study of shared clonotypes between healthy human individuals.

The gene calls are TRBV18 and TRBJ2-2; no clear D gene. The TCR originated in a man younger than 35 in good health. Some clones in this sample may be carry-over from other donors' samples. The sample comprised naive CD4+ T cells from PBMCs. The subset: CD45RA+ positively selected. The CDR3 here is CASSPQSLINTGELFF. The CDR3 DNA is TGTGCCAGCTCACCACAGTCCCTGATCAACACCGGGGAGCTGTTTTTT. Full variable domain (missing parts from reference TRBV18 and TRBJ2-2): NAGVMQNPRHLVRRRGQEARLRCSPMKGHSHVYWYRQLPEEGLKFMVYLQKENIIDESGMPKERFSAEFPKEGPSILRIQQVVRGDSAAYFCASSPQSLINTGELFFGEGSRLTVL.